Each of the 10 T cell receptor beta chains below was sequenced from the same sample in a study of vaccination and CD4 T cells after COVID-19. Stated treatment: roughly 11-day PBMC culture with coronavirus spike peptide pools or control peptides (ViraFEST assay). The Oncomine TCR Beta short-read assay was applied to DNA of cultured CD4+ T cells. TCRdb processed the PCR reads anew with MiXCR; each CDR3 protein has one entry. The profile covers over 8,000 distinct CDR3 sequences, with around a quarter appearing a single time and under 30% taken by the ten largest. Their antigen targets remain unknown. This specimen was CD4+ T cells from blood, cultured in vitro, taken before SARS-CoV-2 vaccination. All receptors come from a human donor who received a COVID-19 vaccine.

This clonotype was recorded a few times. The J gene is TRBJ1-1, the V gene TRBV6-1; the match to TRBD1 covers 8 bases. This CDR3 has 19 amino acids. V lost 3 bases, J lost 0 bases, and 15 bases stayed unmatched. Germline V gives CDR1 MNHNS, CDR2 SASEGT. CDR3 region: CASSESHRTGIIMNTEAFF. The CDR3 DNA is TGTGCCAGCAGTGAGTCCCACCGGACAGGGATCATCATGAACACTGAAGCTTTCTTT.

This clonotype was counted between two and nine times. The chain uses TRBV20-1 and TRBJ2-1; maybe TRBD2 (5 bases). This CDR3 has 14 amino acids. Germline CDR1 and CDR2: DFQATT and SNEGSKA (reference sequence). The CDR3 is CSAKRTGSYNEQFF. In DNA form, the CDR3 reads TGCAGCGCCAAAAGGACTGGCTCCTACAATGAGCAGTTCTTC.

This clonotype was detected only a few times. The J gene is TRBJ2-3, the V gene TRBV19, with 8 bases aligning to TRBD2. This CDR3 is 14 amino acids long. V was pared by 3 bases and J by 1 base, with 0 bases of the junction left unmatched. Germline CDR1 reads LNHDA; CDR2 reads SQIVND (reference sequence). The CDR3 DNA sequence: TGTGCCAGTAGTATCGGGGGGGGCACAGATACGCAGTATTTT. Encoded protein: CASSIGGGTDTQYF.

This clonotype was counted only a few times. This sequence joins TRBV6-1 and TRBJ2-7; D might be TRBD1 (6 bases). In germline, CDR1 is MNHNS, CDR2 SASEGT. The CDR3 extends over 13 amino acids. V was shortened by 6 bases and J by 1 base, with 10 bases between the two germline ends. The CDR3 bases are TGTGCCAGCAGAGGGGGAACGTCCTACGAGCAGTACTTC. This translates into CASRGGTSYEQYF.

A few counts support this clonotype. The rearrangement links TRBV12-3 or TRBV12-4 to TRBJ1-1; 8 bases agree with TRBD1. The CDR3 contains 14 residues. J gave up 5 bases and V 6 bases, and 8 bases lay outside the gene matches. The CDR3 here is CASRPTGGGTEAFF. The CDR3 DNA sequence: TGTGCCAGCAGACCTACAGGGGGAGGTACTGAAGCTTTCTTT.

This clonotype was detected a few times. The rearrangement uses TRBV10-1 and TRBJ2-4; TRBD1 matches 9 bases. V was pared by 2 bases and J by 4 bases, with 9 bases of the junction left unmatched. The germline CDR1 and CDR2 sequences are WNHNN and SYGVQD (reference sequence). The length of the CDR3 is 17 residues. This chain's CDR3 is CASSEKPGQGSKNIQYF. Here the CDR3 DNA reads TGCGCCAGCAGTGAGAAACCGGGACAGGGCTCAAAAAACATTCAGTACTTC.

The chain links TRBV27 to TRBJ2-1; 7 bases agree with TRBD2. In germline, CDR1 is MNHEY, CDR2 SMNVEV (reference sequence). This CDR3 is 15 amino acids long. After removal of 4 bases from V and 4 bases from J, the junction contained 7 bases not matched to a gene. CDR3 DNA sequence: TGTGCCAGCAGTTGGCGCGTCGGGGGGTACAATGAGCAGTTCTTC. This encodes CASSWRVGGYNEQFF.

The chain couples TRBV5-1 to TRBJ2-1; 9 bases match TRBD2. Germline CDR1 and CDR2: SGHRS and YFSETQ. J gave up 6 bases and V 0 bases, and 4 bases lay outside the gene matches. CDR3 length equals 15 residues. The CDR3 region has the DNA TGCGCCAGCAGCTTGGGTCCTAGCGGGGCCAATGAGCAGTTCTTC. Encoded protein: CASSLGPSGANEQFF. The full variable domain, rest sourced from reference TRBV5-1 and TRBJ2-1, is KAGVTQTPRYLIKTRGQQVTLSCSPISGHRSVSWYQQTPGQGLQFLFEYFSETQRNKGNFPGRFSGRQFSNSRSEMNVSTLELGDSALYLCASSLGPSGANEQFFGPGTRLTVL.

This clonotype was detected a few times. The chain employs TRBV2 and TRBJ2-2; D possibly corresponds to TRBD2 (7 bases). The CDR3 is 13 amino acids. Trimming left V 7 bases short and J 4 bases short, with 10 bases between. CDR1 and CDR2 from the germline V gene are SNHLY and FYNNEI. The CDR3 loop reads CASIRGATGELFF. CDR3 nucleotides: TGTGCCAGCATTCGGGGGGCCACCGGGGAGCTGTTTTTT.

Here the CDR3 DNA reads TGTGCCAGCAGCCCTCCGACTAGCGGGGGGGGCTTAAGCACAGATACGCAGTATTTT. Its protein product is CASSPPTSGGGLSTDTQYF. The gene calls are TRBV7-9 and TRBJ2-3; 14 positions agree with TRBD2. V shed 5 bases, J shed 0 bases, and the junction held 10 bases outside the gene matches. The CDR3 length is 19 residues. Germline V gene data show CDR1 as SEHNR and CDR2 as FQNEAQ (reference sequence).